What follows is one TCR beta chain and its context. The sample is drawn from a study of sequential checkpoint blockade in melanoma. Whole-study context: First-line arms were nivolumab then ipilimumab, or the reverse, randomized 1:1. Around 90 pretreatment tumor DNA samples were TCRβ immunosequenced.

The table came from immunoSEQ multiplex PCR; TCRdb's copy has only in-frame clones and leaves some out. The sample contains roughly 8,000 clones, roughly 28% of which appear only once. CDR1 and CDR2 from the germline V gene are MNHGY and SAAAGT. The CDR3 totals 15 residues. V lost 5 bases to trimming and J lost 0 bases, with 13 bases between them. Specified treatment: randomized to nivolumab then ipilimumab (arm A) or the reverse (arm B). Sample: tumor tissue (inferred from file names), taken from a patient given nivolumab and ipilimumab in sequence. The TCR sequence derives from a human donor with melanoma. J is TRBJ2-5 and V is TRBV6-8; D is perhaps TRBD1 (6 bases). The CDR3 DNA is TGTGCCAGCAGTGAGACCACAGGGAACCAAGAGACCCAGTACTTC. Protein sequence: CASSETTGNQETQYF.